This T cell receptor (beta chain) derives from a study of human T cells and chemical hapten exposure (dated by TCRdb to the early 2020s). About the study as a whole: For sensitization, 2% DPC in acetone was applied to a 2 cm by 2 cm area of upper inner arm skin. Throughout the roughly 24-week study period, patients were also given weekly therapeutic DPC doses on the scalp. Patch testing was done on the upper back using Finn chambers containing 0.01% DPC, and results were scored after 6 days according to International Contact Dermatitis Research Group standards. The mostly female patient cohort included alopecia areata with under or over 50% scalp involvement, alopecia totalis and alopecia universalis. Libraries were combined into a pool for sequencing, and differences in TCR yield between samples came mainly from small differences in library volumes within the pool. This study followed changes in the peripheral blood TCR repertoire in vivo during primary and secondary sensitization of alopecia patients to the hapten diphenylcyclopropenone (DPC). Patient blood was sampled pre-sensitization (week 0) and at 2, 6 and about 24 weeks after DPC sensitization. For TCR sequencing, blood came from 25 to 35 alopecia patients at anywhere from one to four time points (pre-sensitization, 2, 6 and 24 weeks). Results the study describes overall, beyond this receptor: After repeated subsampling, the strength of the expansion versus patch-test correlation and the threshold at which it became significant changed. Compared with pre-sensitization or healthy control sets, expanded TCRs formed significantly more large CDR3 similarity clusters, which is consistent with antigen-driven responses. The number of PT1 expanded TCRs positively correlated with patch test score, significant at thresholds 8, 16 and 32 but not 4. Alopecia, a presumed autoimmune disease, was present in all patients, so the immune response of the patients might differ from that of healthy individuals. DPC sensitization did not change how many TCRs were above 1 in 1000 frequency, and no evidence was found of alterations in global repertoire structure.

This clonotype came up a few times. Its target antigen remains unknown. Within one base of it there is no much larger clone, and no base qualities were kept. Libraries were prepared through RACE. TCRdb names NextSeq 500 as the instrument used. During library preparation, unique molecular identifiers were attached to individual cDNA molecules so that TCRs could be counted quantitatively and reproducibly. For every blood RNA sample, sequencing covered both the TCR alpha and TCR beta chains. The study's own analysis went as follows. A median of roughly 99,000 TCRs per sample was observed, with a range of about 23,224 to 700,000. V, J and CDR3 annotation of the TCR reads was carried out using the Decombinator software suite. For PS versus PT1 abundance plots, all samples were subsampled to the same number of TCRs (28,000). Expanded TCRs were defined as absent before sensitization and observed at least eight times at the 2-week time point. TCRdb trimmed public reads at Q25 via fastp, called clones via MiXCR and kept in-frame beta chains. Duplicate CDR3 protein sequences are folded into a single record with the most common DNA and genes. The V and J calls shown here were made by TCRdb, not taken from the authors' results. Recorded for this sample are more than 90,000 distinct CDR3 sequences; 10% to 13% of them occurred a single time. The ten largest clonotypes hold about 2.4% of the sample.

Reading the germline V gene (reference sequence) gives CDR1 SGHKS and CDR2 YYEKEE. Spanning cysteine to phenylalanine, the CDR3 consists of 12 amino acids. Only CDR3 DNA remains: 36 bases, in frame from the first base. Trimming removed 1 base from V and 5 bases from J, leaving 7 bases between the germline ends. This specimen's time point label, interpreted: patch test 1, 2 weeks after DPC sensitization. The treatment or condition label for this specimen denotes: therapeutic diphenylcyclopropenone sensitization with weekly scalp DPC. Blood at each patch-test visit was drawn before the patch test was applied. To be eligible, patients had to be aged 18 to 70, diagnosed with alopecia and judged suitable for DPC therapy, while pregnant patients were excluded. Total RNA was extracted from unfractionated whole blood collected in Tempus Blood RNA tubes.

The rearranged chain carries TRBV5-5 and TRBJ2-7; no confident D gene assignment can be made. The clonotype was recovered from a man aged 35 to 55 with alopecia areata. Some clones in this sample may be carry-over from other donors' samples. Source: whole blood, taken in connection with sensitization to the hapten diphenylcyclopropenone (DPC). The sequenced DNA is TGTGCCAGCAGCTTGATTCTGGACGAGCAGTACTTC. This encodes CASSLILDEQYF.